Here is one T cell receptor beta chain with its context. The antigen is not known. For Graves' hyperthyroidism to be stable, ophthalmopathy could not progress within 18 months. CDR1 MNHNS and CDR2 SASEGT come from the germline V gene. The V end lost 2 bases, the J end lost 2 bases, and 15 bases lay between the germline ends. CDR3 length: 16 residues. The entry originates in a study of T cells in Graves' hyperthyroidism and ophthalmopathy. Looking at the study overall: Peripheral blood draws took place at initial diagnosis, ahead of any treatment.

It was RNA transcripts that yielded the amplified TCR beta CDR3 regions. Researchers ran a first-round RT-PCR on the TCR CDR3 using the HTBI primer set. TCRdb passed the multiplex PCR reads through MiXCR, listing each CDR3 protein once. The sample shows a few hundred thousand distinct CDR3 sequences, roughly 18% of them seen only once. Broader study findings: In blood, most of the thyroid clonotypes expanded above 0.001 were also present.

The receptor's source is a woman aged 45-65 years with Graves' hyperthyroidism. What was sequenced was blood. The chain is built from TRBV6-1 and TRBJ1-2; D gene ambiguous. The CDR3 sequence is CASSEPLLGGNYGYTF. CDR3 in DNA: TGTGCCAGCAGTGAACCCCTCTTGGGAGGGAACTATGGCTACACCTTC.